This TCR beta chain appears in the sequencing data of a study of cytomegalovirus exposure and HLA in healthy donors. Per the germline V gene, CDR1 is MNHEY and CDR2 is SVGAGI. V shed 6 bases, J shed 8 bases, and the junction held 10 bases outside the gene matches. The CDR3 spans 15 residues. 60 Vbeta and 13 Jbeta primers were used in PCR. Profiled with immunoSEQ multiplex PCR; TCRdb holds only in-frame clones, not every one. Here the sample spans 180,000 or so clones, roughly 8.7% being singletons. Only a few counts were recorded for this clone. Sequencing was done on a sample of PBMCs. The source is a woman aged 25 to 39 in good health and CMV-seropositive. The chain joins TRBV6-5 to TRBJ1-4; 9 nucleotides line up with TRBD1. CDR3: CASSPAGQGTEKLFF. Written as DNA, the CDR3 is TGTGCCAGCAGCCCAGCTGGACAGGGGACGGAAAAACTGTTTTTT.